The clone carrying this T cell receptor (beta chain) was counted ten times or more. Antigen unknown. The sample belongs to a study of CD8+CD57+ T cells in acquired aplastic anemia. Study details: Around 3.2 ug was the average amount of DNA from sorted CD4+ and CD8+ cells.

By flow cytometry, patients selected for sequencing had shown an expansion of CD8+CD57+ cells. Therapy had not been given to patients before blood sampling. Researchers used genomic DNA as the template to profile TCR beta VDJ and CDR3. TCRdb reanalysed the reads using MiXCR and keeps one entry per CDR3 protein. Among 210,000 or so distinct CDR3 sequences, roughly 45% were seen once, and the ten largest hold just under 20%. Trimming pared 0 bases from V and 1 base from J, leaving 17 bases between. Germline CDR1 and CDR2: SGHRS and YFSETQ. CDR3 length: 19 residues. Study-level results: Sharing between patients and controls was observed for around 30 CD8+ CDR3 sequences.

This receptor was identified in a human donor with aplastic anemia. The rearrangement uses TRBV5-1 and TRBJ2-6; either TRBD1 or TRBD2 may supply D (6 bases each). Sequencing was done on a sample of sorted CD4+, CD8+, or CD8+CD57+ T cells (not recorded which) from PBMCs. DNA of the CDR3: TGCGCCAGCAGCTTGGCGGGACTCTTAGGGGGATCTGGGGCCAACGTCCTGACTTTC. Its translation: CASSLAGLLGGSGANVLTF.